This T cell receptor beta chain was sequenced in a study of naive and memory T cell subsets. Study observations and caveats: RNA-based TCR counts may shift with T cell activation and differentiation. Naive repertoires, especially CD8, held a few larger clonotypes, possibly memory cells re-expressing CD45RA.

Two oligonucleotides, mixed equimolar, formed the beta constant-region primer covering TRBC1 and TRBC2. Ligated cDNA was amplified by four rounds of PCR with nested alpha and beta constant-region primers and SP2. TCRdb analysed the UMI-ligation and nested PCR reads with MiXCR anew, one entry per CDR3 protein. Counted here are about 90,000 distinct CDR3 sequences, approximately 11% occurring once; the ten biggest clones make up around 0.13%. This clonotype was seen many times. No antigen is known for it. V lost 3 bases and J lost 3, with 15 bases in between. The CDR3 is 16 residues long. Germline CDR1 and CDR2: DFQATT and SNEGSKA (reference sequence).

This clonotype was sampled from a human donor in good health. The sample comprised naive CD4+ T cells from blood. The rearrangement joins TRBV20-1 to TRBJ1-6, with D maybe TRBD1 (6 bases). The CDR3 loop is CSARAPGAHYNSPLHF. DNA for the CDR3: TGCAGTGCTAGGGCCCCAGGGGCACACTATAATTCACCCCTCCACTTT.